Each of the 27 T cell receptor beta chains below was sequenced from the same sample in a study of blood T cells in healthy people across ages. Primers used in a second PCR of roughly 7 to 12 cycles were a sample-barcoded 5' primer and a J-beta primer mix. Via MiXCR, TCRdb re-called the 5' RACE reads, giving one row per CDR3 protein. The sample lists hundreds of thousands of distinct CDR3 sequences, over 40% occurring once. Sequenced material: blood. These receptors all come from a man at least 80 years old in good health.

The V and J genes are TRBV6-6 and TRBJ2-5, with TRBD2 matching over 11 bases. V lost 5 bases, J lost 3 bases, and 5 bases stayed unmatched. Germline V gene lookup returns CDR1 MNHNY and CDR2 SVGAGI (reference sequence). The CDR3 is 15 residues long. This chain's CDR3 is CASSTSSGGKETQYF. CDR3 DNA: TGTGCCAGCAGTACTTCTAGCGGGGGGAAAGAGACCCAGTACTTC.

This clonotype has more than one count but fewer than ten. V gene TRBV15 combines with J gene TRBJ2-1, with 7 bases fitting TRBD2. From germline, CDR1 is LNHNV and CDR2 YYDKDF (reference sequence). Trimming took 3 bases from V and 2 from J; bases not matched to a gene: 10. The length of the CDR3 is 17 residues. CDR3 in DNA: TGTGCCACCAGCAGTGGGTTGTCTAGCGGACCCTACAATGAGCAGTTCTTC. It translates to CATSSGLSSGPYNEQFF.

V and J are TRBV2 and TRBJ1-2; TRBD1 matches 9 bases. The junction had 7 bases not matched to a gene; V was cut back by 8 bases and J by 6 bases. Germline assignment: CDR1 SNHLY and CDR2 FYNNEI. CDR3 length: 13 amino acids. The CDR3, as DNA: TGTGCCAGCCGGGACAGGGCCGGGGATGGCTACACCTTC. Its translation is CASRDRAGDGYTF. The complete variable domain, with remaining parts taken from reference TRBV2 and TRBJ1-2, reads EPEVTQTPSHQVTQMGQEVILRCVPISNHLYFYWYRQILGQKVEFLVSFYNNEISEKSEIFDDQFSVERPDGSNFTLKIRSTKLEDSAMYFCASRDRAGDGYTFGSGTRLTVV.

The rearrangement links TRBV7-2 to TRBJ2-1, with D perhaps assigned TRBD1 or TRBD2 (6 bases each). The germline V gene has CDR1 SGHTA and CDR2 FQGNSA. The CDR3 is 16 residues long. Trimming shortened V by 5 bases and J by 1 base, and 15 bases separated the two germline ends. The CDR3 nucleotides read TGTGCCAGCAGCCCCACGGGGGCGCTGTCCTACAATGAGCAGTTCTTC. It specifies CASSPTGALSYNEQFF.

This chain joins TRBV7-2 and TRBJ1-1, with 7 bases matching TRBD1. CDR3 length: 13 amino acids. V dropped 4 bases and J dropped 7; count of bases not matched to a gene: 6. Germline V gives CDR1 SGHTA, CDR2 FQGNSA. This CDR3 is CASSSQGGFEAFF. In nucleotides, the CDR3 is TGTGCCAGCAGCTCCCAGGGGGGGTTTGAAGCTTTCTTT.

This clonotype has a count of ten or more. The genes are TRBV5-1 and TRBJ2-3, with a weak D call TRBD1 (7 bases). The germline gives CDR1 SGHRS, CDR2 YFSETQ. CDR3 length equals 16 residues. With 4 bases removed from V and 7 bases from J, the gap between germline ends came to 22 bases. The CDR3 protein is CASSAQSGGQMNTQYF. The CDR3 nucleotides read TGCGCCAGCAGCGCCCAATCAGGGGGGCAGATGAATACGCAGTATTTT.

This clonotype was seen just once. V usage is TRBV6-1 and J usage is TRBJ2-5, with TRBD1 identical over 8 bases. With 11 bases clipped from V and 0 bases from J, the junction kept 17 bases outside the gene matches. The CDR3 length is 17 residues. CDR1 is MNHNS and CDR2 is SASEGT in the germline V gene. In DNA, the CDR3 is TGTGCCGCCGGGCCAGCCGACAGGGGAAAATACCAAGAGACCCAGTACTTC. The encoded protein is CAAGPADRGKYQETQYF.

The CDR3 sequence: CASSLVPGTSLAKNIQYF. In DNA form, the CDR3 reads TGTGCCAGCAGCTTAGTTCCCGGGACATCGCTAGCCAAAAACATTCAGTACTTC. V and J are TRBV7-2 and TRBJ2-4; tentatively, D is TRBD1 (6 bases). Germline V lookup: CDR1 SGHTA, CDR2 FQGNSA. Trimming removed 1 base at V and 0 bases at J, with 16 bases between. The CDR3 length is 18 residues.

A few counts support this clonotype. The V and J genes are TRBV5-4 and TRBJ2-1, with TRBD2 as a possible D gene (5 bases). V dropped 0 bases and J dropped 9 bases, with 10 bases sitting between them. From germline, CDR1 is SGHNT and CDR2 YYREEE (reference sequence). The CDR3 totals 13 residues. The CDR3 loop is CASSLELVAEQFF. The CDR3 DNA reads TGTGCCAGCAGCTTGGAACTAGTCGCTGAGCAGTTCTTC.

Details on this clonotype: A much larger clone is a single base away; this may be a read error. This chain connects TRBV7-2 to TRBJ2-3; D possibly corresponds to TRBD1 (6 bases). The CDR3 is 13 amino acids. Germline CDR1 is SGHTA and CDR2 is FQGNSA. The CDR3 DNA reads TGTGCCAGCAGCTTGGGGGCCCGAGATACGCGGTATTTT. Translation gives CASSLGARDTRYF.

Written as DNA, the CDR3 is TGCAGTGCTAGAGAACTAGCGCGGAGCTCCTACGAGCAGTACTTC. Protein sequence: CSARELARSSYEQYF. The chain joins TRBV20-1 to TRBJ2-7; 7 bases are shared with TRBD2. Germline loops: CDR1 DFQATT, CDR2 SNEGSKA (reference sequence). This CDR3 comprises 15 residues. Unmatched junction bases numbered 5, after V lost 0 bases and J lost 0 bases.

The chain uses TRBV20-1 and TRBJ1-1; D is uncertain. V was shortened by 2 bases and J by 10 bases, with 20 bases between the two germline ends. The CDR3 covers 14 residues. Germline V lookup: CDR1 DFQATT, CDR2 SNEGSKA (reference sequence). The CDR3 DNA reads TGCAGTGCTAGACCCCCATATGGCAGAGAGAGAGCTTTCTTT. Its protein is CSARPPYGRERAFF.

This clonotype came up a few times. The CDR3 bases are TGTGCCAGCAACAGGGGTTGGAGCTCCTACGAGCAGTACTTC. Protein sequence: CASNRGWSSYEQYF. The rearrangement links TRBV7-9 to TRBJ2-7, with 7 positions matching TRBD1. CDR3 length equals 14 residues. In germline, CDR1 is SEHNR, CDR2 FQNEAQ (reference sequence). V lost 7 bases to trimming and J lost 0 bases; unmatched junction nucleotides: 6.

J is TRBJ2-1 and V is TRBV10-2; 10 nucleotides agree with TRBD2. This CDR3 contains 16 residues. The J segment lost 8 bases and the V segment lost 7 bases, leaving 14 bases of the junction unmatched. Germline assignment: CDR1 WSHSY and CDR2 SAAADI. CDR3 sequence (DNA): TGCGCCAGCAAAGAGGGACTAGCGTCACCTTTAGATGAGCAGTTCTTC. Its protein is CASKEGLASPLDEQFF.

The V call is TRBV2, the J call TRBJ2-5; D call uncertain. The CDR3 runs 17 residues. Trimming removed 0 bases from V and 0 bases from J, with 14 bases in between. The germline V gene has CDR1 SNHLY and CDR2 FYNNEI. In DNA form, the CDR3 reads TGTGCCAGCAGTGAAGCGTTCCGAATCCTGTACCAAGAGACCCAGTACTTC. Translated: CASSEAFRILYQETQYF.

V usage is TRBV20-1 and J usage is TRBJ2-7; 7 nucleotides match TRBD1. The CDR3 is made up of 15 amino acids. V trimming: 5 bases; J trimming: 3 bases; junction bases outside the gene matches: 13. Germline CDR1 DFQATT, CDR2 SNEGSKA (reference sequence). CDR3 nucleotide sequence: TGCAGTGCTGGATCGTTGAAGGCAGGGGGCTACGAGCAGTACTTC. As protein: CSAGSLKAGGYEQYF.

This clonotype was counted a few times. The gene calls are TRBV7-2 and TRBJ2-5; the match to TRBD1 covers 7 bases. Germline V lookup: CDR1 SGHTA, CDR2 FQGNSA. The CDR3 length is 15 residues. V gave up 1 base and J gave up 3 bases; unmatched junction bases: 5. Here the CDR3 reads CASSLVWDRKETQYF. In nucleotides, the CDR3 is TGTGCCAGCAGCTTAGTATGGGACAGAAAAGAGACCCAGTACTTC.

This sequence joins TRBV18 and TRBJ2-3; 8 nucleotides align to TRBD2. J gave up 2 bases and V 4 bases, and 8 bases lay outside the gene matches. The germline V gene has CDR1 KGHSH and CDR2 LQKENI. This CDR3 is 16 amino acids long. The chain's CDR3 is CASSQSGGVYTDTQYF. The DNA of the CDR3 is TGTGCCAGCTCACAATCCGGGGGGGTCTACACAGATACGCAGTATTTT.

The chain is built from TRBV29-1 and TRBJ2-4, with D perhaps TRBD1 (5 bases). The end of the DNA fits TRBJ2-7 better, so the J call may be wrong. Germline CDR1 is SQVTM and CDR2 is ANQGSEA. CDR3 size: 14 residues. The CDR3 loop is CSAIPLTGAYEQYF. The CDR3 nucleotides read TGCAGCGCCATCCCCTTAACAGGCGCCTACGAGCAGTACTTC.

This clonotype was observed at least ten times. This rearrangement joins TRBV5-6 to TRBJ2-5; no clear D. The germline gives CDR1 SGHDT, CDR2 YYEEEE. The CDR3 runs to 11 residues. V shed 1 base and J shed 5 bases, with 3 bases lying between them. CDR3 in DNA: TGTGCCAGCAGCTTGTGGGAGACCCAGTACTTC. This sequence encodes CASSLWETQYF.

This clonotype was counted a single time. The V gene is TRBV2, the J gene TRBJ2-1; unclear D gene. The CDR3 loop spans 16 amino acids. The germline V gene encodes CDR1 SNHLY and CDR2 FYNNEI. V gave up 3 bases and J gave up 0 bases, with 12 bases separating them. CDR3 nucleotide sequence: TGTGCCAGCAGTGACATTCAGCTTACCTCCTACAATGAGCAGTTCTTC. It is translated as CASSDIQLTSYNEQFF.

Concerning this clonotype: The junction shows a germline mismatch at one end, possibly a read error. The chain has TRBV20-1 and TRBJ1-2; TRBD1 might be the D (5 bases). Per germline, CDR1 DFQATT and CDR2 SNEGSKA (reference sequence). CDR3 length: 13 amino acids. In DNA, the CDR3 is TGCAGTGCTAGAACCCAGGGTAACTATGGCTGCACCTTC. It translates to CSARTQGNYGCTF.

This clonotype showed up just a few times. The CDR3 DNA follows: TGTGCCAGCAGCTTGGTGGCCACCCGCACAGATACGCAGTATTTT. Translated: CASSLVATRTDTQYF. The chain recombines TRBV5-4 with TRBJ2-3, with D unclear. The CDR3 extends over 15 amino acids. Germline V gives CDR1 SGHNT, CDR2 YYREEE (reference sequence). V gave up 0 bases and J gave up 1 base, with 9 bases separating them. Full variable domain (remainder filled in from reference TRBV5-4 and TRBJ2-3): ETGVTQSPTHLIKTRGQQVTLRCSSQSGHNTVSWYQQALGQGPQFIFQYYREEENGRGNFPPRFSGLQFPNYSSELNVNALELDDSALYLCASSLVATRTDTQYFGPGTRLTVL.

Of note for this clonotype: A read error may account for a junction end that differs from germline. The V call is TRBV10-1, the J call TRBJ2-1, with 8 positions matching TRBD2. The germline V gene has CDR1 WNHNN and CDR2 SYGVQD (reference sequence). This CDR3 is built from 16 residues. For the CDR3, the DNA is TGCGCCAGCAATGAGTCGGTAGCGGGACCGTCGGATGAGCAGTTCTTC. Amino acid sequence: CASNESVAGPSDEQFF.

This chain links TRBV7-2 with TRBJ1-6; D remains ambiguous. CDR3 size: 16 residues. In germline, CDR1 is SGHTA, CDR2 FQGNSA. V gave up 2 bases and J gave up 3 bases, with 11 bases separating them. This CDR3 is CASSLKPDGYNSPLHF. The CDR3 nucleotides read TGTGCCAGCAGCTTAAAGCCGGACGGCTATAATTCACCCCTCCACTTT. Complete variable domain (other parts from reference TRBV7-2 and TRBJ1-6): GAGVSQSPSNKVTEKGKDVELRCDPISGHTALYWYRQSLGQGLEFLIYFQGNSAPDKSGLPSDRFSAERTGGSVSTLTIQRTQQEDSAVYLCASSLKPDGYNSPLHFGNGTRLTVT.

This clonotype was detected ten times or more. V and J are TRBV4-1 and TRBJ2-5, with 8 bases aligning to TRBD2. The CDR3 extends over 15 amino acids. CDR1 is MGHRA and CDR2 is YSYEKL in the germline V gene. V lost 0 bases to trimming and J lost 3 bases; unmatched junction nucleotides: 3. The CDR3 is CASSQEVLAEETQYF. In DNA, the CDR3 is TGCGCCAGCAGCCAAGAAGTACTAGCGGAAGAGACCCAGTACTTC.

This chain links TRBV21-1 with TRBJ1-4; TRBD1, the D gene given by the table, was not confirmed from the DNA. TRBV21-1 corresponds to a pseudogene. The CDR3 extends over 15 amino acids. CDR3 sequence: CASSNGQGGNEKLFF. The CDR3 coding sequence is TGTGCCAGCAGCAACGGACAGGGGGGTAATGAAAAACTGTTTTTT.